Described below is a single T cell receptor (beta chain) sequence and its context. Its antigen is as yet unknown. The source of the sample is a study of shared clonotypes between healthy human individuals. Across the study: Each donor's CD8 memory used one plate, CD8 naive two, each CD4 subset three. Study-level results: Rarefaction analysis demonstrated incomplete sorted-subset sequencing notwithstanding large depth.

This CDR3 spans 15 amino acids. CDR1 is MGHRA, CDR2 YSYEKL, per germline. The V and J ends lost 4 bases and 4 bases respectively, with 14 bases between them. In the authors' workflow: Junction-only immunoSEQ sequences carried no quality scores, so filtering differed. TCRdb's copy holds only in-frame clones and misses some; the assay was immunoSEQ multiplex PCR. The V and J calls and clone size are taken from that table; D and trimming were inferred from the DNA. The sample records fewer than 1.8 million clones, about 98.5% being singletons. The rearrangement links TRBV4-1 to TRBJ1-5; D is ambiguous. The TCR comes from a man in his thirties or forties in good health. The sample consisted of naive CD4+ T cells sorted from blood. Subset indicated: CD45RA+ positively selected. Here the CDR3 DNA reads TGCGCCAGCAGCCCGAGCCCTACAGCAAATCAGCCCCAGCATTTT. Protein: CASSPSPTANQPQHF.